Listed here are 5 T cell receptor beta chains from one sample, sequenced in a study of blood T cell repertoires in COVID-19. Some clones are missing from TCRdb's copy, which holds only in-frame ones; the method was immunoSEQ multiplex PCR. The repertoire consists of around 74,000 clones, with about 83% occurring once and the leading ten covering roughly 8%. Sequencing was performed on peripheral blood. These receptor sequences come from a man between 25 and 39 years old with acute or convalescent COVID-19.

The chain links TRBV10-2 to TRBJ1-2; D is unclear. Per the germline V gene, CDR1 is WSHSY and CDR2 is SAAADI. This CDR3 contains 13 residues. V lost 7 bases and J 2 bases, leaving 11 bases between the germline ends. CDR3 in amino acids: CASKSGQNYGYTF. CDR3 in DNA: TGCGCCAGCAAGTCGGGTCAGAACTATGGCTACACCTTC.

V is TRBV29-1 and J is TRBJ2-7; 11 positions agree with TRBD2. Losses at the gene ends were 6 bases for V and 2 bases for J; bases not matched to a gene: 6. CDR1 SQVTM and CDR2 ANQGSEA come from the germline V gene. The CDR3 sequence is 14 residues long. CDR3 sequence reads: CSVRTSGSTYEQYF. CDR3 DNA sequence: TGCAGCGTAAGGACTAGCGGGTCAACCTACGAGCAGTACTTC.

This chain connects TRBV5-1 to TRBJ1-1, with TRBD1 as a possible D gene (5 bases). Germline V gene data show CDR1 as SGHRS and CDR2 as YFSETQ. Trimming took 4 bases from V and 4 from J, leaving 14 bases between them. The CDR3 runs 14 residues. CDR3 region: CASSPRGEVTEAFF. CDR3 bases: TGCGCCAGCAGCCCCCGGGGGGAGGTCACTGAAGCTTTCTTT.

The CDR3 spells CSVGGLRGLANNEQFF. The CDR3 region has the DNA TGCAGCGTTGGGGGGTTGCGAGGACTAGCGAATAATGAGCAGTTCTTC. The chain is built from TRBV29-1 and TRBJ2-1; TRBD2 matches at 9 bases. V shed 4 bases and J 7 bases; nucleotides not matched to a gene: 14. There are 16 residues in the CDR3. Looked up from germline, CDR1 is SQVTM and CDR2 is ANQGSEA.

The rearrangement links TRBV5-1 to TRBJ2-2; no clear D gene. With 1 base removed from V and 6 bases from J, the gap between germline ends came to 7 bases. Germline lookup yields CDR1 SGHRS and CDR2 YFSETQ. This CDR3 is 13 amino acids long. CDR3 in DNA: TGCGCCAGCAGCTTGCTAGTGTCCGGGGAGCTGTTTTTT. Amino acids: CASSLLVSGELFF.